The text below deals with one TCR beta chain. Germline CDR1 reads SGDLS; CDR2 reads YYNGEE. This CDR3 is 15 amino acids long. Trimming cost V 0 bases and J 3 bases; bases outside gene matches: 6. Recovery among Cohort 3 donors was established by two negative PCRs, clearance, or symptom resolution. How the authors handled the data: The assay estimated nucleated cells by amplifying reference gene primers. Produced via immunoSEQ multiplex PCR; TCRdb's table is partial and in-frame only. V, J and clone size are those of that table, while D and trimming were read from the DNA. The table lists around 360,000 clones, approximately 84% of them singletons. The entry originates in a study of blood T cell repertoires in COVID-19.

V and J are TRBV9 and TRBJ2-7; 7 positions match TRBD2. This TCR was sampled from a woman aged 25-40 years who had recovered from COVID-19. The sequencing sample was made of PBMCs or T cells enriched from blood (not recorded which). DNA of the CDR3: TGTGCCAGCAGCGTAGGCGGGGGAGGCAACTACGAGCAGTACTTC. Translating gives CASSVGGGGNYEQYF.